This TCR beta chain was captured by sequencing in a study of blood T cell repertoires in COVID-19. As for the study in general: Sites in the United States, Italy and Spain provided acute and convalescent COVID-19 samples.

V dropped 1 base and J dropped 7; count of bases not matched to a gene: 6. CDR3 length equals 14 residues. Germline V gene data show CDR1 as SEHNR and CDR2 as FQNEAQ (reference sequence). Sequencing used immunoSEQ multiplex PCR; TCRdb keeps in-frame clones, though not all of them. The sample holds tens of thousands of clones, around three quarters seen once. The TCR was taken from a woman between 65 and 79 years old with acute or convalescent COVID-19. Sequenced material: peripheral blood. The chain couples TRBV7-9 to TRBJ1-1; TRBD1 aligns across 7 bases. This CDR3 is CASSLGGTDNEAFF. In DNA, the CDR3 is TGTGCCAGCAGCTTAGGAGGGACAGACAATGAAGCTTTCTTT.